Sequencing of this TCR beta chain was carried out in a study of blood T cell repertoires in COVID-19. Whole-study context: The study drew acute and convalescent COVID-19 samples from the United States, Italy and Spain. PBMCs, B-cell-depleted T cells, or T cells were the source of the cDNA or gDNA that made up the material.

V lost 0 bases and J lost 0, with 4 bases in between. The length of the CDR3 is 14 residues. CDR1 and CDR2 (germline): MDHEN, SYDVKM. Seattle-derived patients entered the study during active infection and were followed longitudinally. Methods used by the authors: Using reference gene primer amplification, nucleated cell counts were estimated. Assay: immunoSEQ multiplex PCR; the TCRdb copy retains only in-frame clones and omits some. V, J and clone size reflect that table, while D and trimming were determined from the DNA. Here the sample spans 150,000 to 200,000 clones, around 87% being singletons. Sequencing was performed on peripheral blood. The J gene is TRBJ2-3, the V gene TRBV28; no clear D gene. This clonotype was obtained from a woman aged 70-85 years with COVID-19, enrolled during active disease. The CDR3 DNA sequence: TGTGCCAGCAGTTTATGGAGGAGCACAGATACGCAGTATTTT. Translation: CASSLWRSTDTQYF.